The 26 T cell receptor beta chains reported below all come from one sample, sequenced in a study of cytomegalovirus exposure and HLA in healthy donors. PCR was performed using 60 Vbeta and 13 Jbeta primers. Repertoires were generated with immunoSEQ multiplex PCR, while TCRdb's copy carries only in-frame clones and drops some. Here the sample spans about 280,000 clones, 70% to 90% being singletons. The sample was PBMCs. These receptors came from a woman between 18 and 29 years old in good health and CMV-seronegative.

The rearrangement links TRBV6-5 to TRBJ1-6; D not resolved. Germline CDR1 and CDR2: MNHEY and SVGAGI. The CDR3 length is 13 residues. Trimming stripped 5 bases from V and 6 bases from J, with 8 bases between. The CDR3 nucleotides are TGTGCCAGCAGTAGGCGGTTTAATTCACCCCTCCACTTT. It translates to CASSRRFNSPLHF.

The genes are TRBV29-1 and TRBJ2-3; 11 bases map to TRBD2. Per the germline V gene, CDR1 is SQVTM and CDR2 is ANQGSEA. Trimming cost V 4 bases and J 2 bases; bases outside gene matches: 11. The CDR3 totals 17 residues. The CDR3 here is CSVAGTSGGGPTDTQYF. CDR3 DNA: TGCAGCGTTGCCGGGACTAGCGGTGGGGGCCCCACAGATACGCAGTATTTT.

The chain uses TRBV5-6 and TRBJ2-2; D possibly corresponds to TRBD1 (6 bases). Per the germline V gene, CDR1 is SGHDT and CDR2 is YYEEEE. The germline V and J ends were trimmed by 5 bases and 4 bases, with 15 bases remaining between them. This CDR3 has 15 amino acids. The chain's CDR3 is CASSFEDRFTGELFF. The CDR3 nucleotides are TGTGCCAGCAGTTTTGAGGACAGATTCACCGGGGAGCTGTTTTTT.

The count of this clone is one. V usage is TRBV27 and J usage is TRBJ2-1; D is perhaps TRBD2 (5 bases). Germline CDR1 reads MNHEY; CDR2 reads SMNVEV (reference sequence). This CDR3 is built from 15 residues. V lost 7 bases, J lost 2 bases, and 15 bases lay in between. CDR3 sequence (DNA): TGTGCCAGCACCCGACTATCCGAGACCTACAATGAGCAGTTCTTC. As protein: CASTRLSETYNEQFF.

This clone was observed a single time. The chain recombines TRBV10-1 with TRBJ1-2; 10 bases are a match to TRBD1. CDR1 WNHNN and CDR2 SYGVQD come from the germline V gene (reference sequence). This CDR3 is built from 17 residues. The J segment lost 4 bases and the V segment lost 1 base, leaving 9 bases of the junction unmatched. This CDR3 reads CASSELGQGTEGYGYTF. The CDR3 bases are TGCGCCAGCAGTGAGTTGGGACAGGGGACAGAAGGCTATGGCTACACCTTC.

CDR3 bases: TGTGCCAGCAGCGCCGGGACAGGGGTCGTATATGGCTACACCTTC. Translated: CASSAGTGVVYGYTF. This sequence joins TRBV9 and TRBJ1-2; 10 bases agree with TRBD1. Germline CDR1 SGDLS, CDR2 YYNGEE. This CDR3 comprises 15 residues. The ends lost 3 bases at V and 5 bases at J; junction bases unmatched: 7.

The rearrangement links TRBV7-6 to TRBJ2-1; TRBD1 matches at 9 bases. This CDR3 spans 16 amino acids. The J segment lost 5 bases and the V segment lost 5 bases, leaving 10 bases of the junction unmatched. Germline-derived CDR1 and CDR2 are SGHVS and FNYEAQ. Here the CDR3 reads CASSRRGTGNDNEQFF. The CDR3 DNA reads TGTGCCAGCAGCCGACGTGGGACAGGGAACGACAATGAGCAGTTCTTC.

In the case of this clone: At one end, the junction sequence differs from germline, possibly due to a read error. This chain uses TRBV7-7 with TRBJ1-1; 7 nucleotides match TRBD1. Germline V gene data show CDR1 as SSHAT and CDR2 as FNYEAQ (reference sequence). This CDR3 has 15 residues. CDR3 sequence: CASSSKNRGDTEAFF. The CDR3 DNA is TGTGCTAGCAGCTCGAAGAACAGGGGAGACACTGAAGCTTTCTTT.

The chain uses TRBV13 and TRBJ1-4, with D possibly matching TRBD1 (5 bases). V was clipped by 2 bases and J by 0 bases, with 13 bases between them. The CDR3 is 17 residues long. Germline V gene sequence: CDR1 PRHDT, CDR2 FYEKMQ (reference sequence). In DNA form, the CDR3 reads TGTGCCAGCAGCTTACAGGGTTCATTCTCAACTAATGAAAAACTGTTTTTT. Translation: CASSLQGSFSTNEKLFF.

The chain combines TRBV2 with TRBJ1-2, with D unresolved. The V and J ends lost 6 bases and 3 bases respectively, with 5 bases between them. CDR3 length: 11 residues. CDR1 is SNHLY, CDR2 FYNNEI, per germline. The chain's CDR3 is CASSEDYGYTF. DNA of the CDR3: TGTGCCAGCAGCGAGGACTATGGCTACACCTTC. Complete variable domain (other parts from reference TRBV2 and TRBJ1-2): EPEVTQTPSHQVTQMGQEVILRCVPISNHLYFYWYRQILGQKVEFLVSFYNNEISEKSEIFDDQFSVERPDGSNFTLKIRSTKLEDSAMYFCASSEDYGYTFGSGTRLTVV.

The CDR3 loop is CASSDGSGVAGELFF. The CDR3 DNA reads TGCGCCAGCAGTGACGGTAGCGGGGTCGCCGGGGAGCTGTTTTTT. V usage is TRBV10-2 and J usage is TRBJ2-2, with 8 bases identical to TRBD2. CDR1 is WSHSY and CDR2 is SAAADI in the germline V gene. J lost 6 bases, V lost 3 bases, and 6 bases had no gene match. The CDR3 totals 15 residues.

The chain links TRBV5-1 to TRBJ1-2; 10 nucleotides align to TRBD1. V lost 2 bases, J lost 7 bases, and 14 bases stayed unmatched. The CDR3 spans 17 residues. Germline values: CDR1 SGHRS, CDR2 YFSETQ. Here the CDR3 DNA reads TGCGCCAGCAGCTTTTCCTCCGGGACAGGGGTTGGTAGTGGCTACACCTTC. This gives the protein CASSFSSGTGVGSGYTF. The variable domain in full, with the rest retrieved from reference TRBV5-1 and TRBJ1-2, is KAGVTQTPRYLIKTRGQQVTLSCSPISGHRSVSWYQQTPGQGLQFLFEYFSETQRNKGNFPGRFSGRQFSNSRSEMNVSTLELGDSALYLCASSFSSGTGVGSGYTFGSGTRLTVV.

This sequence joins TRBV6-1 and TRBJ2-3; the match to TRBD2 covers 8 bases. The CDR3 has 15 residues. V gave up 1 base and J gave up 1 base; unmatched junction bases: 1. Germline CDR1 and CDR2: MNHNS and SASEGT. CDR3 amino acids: CASSEDSGGTDTQYF. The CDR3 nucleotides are TGTGCCAGCAGTGAAGATAGCGGGGGCACAGATACGCAGTATTTT.

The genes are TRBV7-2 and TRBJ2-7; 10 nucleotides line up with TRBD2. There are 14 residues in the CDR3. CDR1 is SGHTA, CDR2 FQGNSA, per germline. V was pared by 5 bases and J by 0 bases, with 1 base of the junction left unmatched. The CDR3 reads CASSRTSGSYEQYF. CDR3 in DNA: TGTGCCAGCAGCCGGACTAGCGGCTCCTACGAGCAGTACTTC.

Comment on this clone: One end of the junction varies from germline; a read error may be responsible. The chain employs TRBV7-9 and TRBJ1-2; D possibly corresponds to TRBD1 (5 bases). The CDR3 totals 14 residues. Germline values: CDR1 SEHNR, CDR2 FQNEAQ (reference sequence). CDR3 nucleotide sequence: TGTTCCAGCAGCTTAGCGGGGGGGTTCGGTGGCTACACCTTC. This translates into CSSSLAGGFGGYTF.

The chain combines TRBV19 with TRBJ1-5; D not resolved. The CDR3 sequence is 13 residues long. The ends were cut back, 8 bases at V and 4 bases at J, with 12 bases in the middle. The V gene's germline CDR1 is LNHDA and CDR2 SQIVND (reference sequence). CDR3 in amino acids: CASQLGYNQPQHF. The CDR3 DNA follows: TGTGCCAGTCAACTCGGTTATAATCAGCCCCAGCATTTT.

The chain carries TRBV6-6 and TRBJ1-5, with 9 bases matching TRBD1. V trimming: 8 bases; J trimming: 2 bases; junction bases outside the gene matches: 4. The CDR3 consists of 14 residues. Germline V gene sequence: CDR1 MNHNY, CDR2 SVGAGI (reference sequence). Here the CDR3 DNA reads TGTGCCAGCTGTCGGGACAGGGGCAATCAGCCCCAGCATTTT. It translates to CASCRDRGNQPQHF.

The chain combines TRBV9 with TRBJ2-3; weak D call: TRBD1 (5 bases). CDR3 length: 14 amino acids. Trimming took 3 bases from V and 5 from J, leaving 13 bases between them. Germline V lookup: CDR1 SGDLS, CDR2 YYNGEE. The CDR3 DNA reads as TGTGCCAGCAGCGACCGGGCAACAGGAGATACGCAGTATTTT. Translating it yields CASSDRATGDTQYF.

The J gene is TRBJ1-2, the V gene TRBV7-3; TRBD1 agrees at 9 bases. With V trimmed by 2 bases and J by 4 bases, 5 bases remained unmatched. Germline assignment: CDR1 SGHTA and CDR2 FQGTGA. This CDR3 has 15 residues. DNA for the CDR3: TGTGCCAGCAGCTTAGAGGGACAGGGATCCTATGGCTACACCTTC. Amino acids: CASSLEGQGSYGYTF.

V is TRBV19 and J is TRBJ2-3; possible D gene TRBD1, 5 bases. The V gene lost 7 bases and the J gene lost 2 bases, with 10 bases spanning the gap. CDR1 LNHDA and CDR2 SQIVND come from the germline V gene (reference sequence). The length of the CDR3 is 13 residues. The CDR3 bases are TGTGCCAGTAATGGGGCCAACACAGATACGCAGTATTTT. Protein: CASNGANTDTQYF. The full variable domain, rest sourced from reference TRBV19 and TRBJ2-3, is DGGITQSPKYLFRKEGQNVTLSCEQNLNHDAMYWYRQDPGQGLRLIYYSQIVNDFQKGDIAEGYSVSREKKESFPLTVTSAQKNPTAFYLCASNGANTDTQYFGPGTRLTVL.

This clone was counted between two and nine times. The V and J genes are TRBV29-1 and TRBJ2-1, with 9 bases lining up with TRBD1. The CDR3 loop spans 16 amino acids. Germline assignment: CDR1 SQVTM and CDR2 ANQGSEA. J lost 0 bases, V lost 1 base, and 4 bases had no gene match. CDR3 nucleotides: TGCAGCGTTGAAGGAGAACAGGGGGCCTCCTACAATGAGCAGTTCTTC. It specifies CSVEGEQGASYNEQFF.

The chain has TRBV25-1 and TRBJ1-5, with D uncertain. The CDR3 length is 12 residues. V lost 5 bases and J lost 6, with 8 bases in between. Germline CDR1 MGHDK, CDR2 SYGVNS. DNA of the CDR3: TGTGCCAGCAGTTACGGGTCTCAGCCCCAGCATTTT. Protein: CASSYGSQPQHF.

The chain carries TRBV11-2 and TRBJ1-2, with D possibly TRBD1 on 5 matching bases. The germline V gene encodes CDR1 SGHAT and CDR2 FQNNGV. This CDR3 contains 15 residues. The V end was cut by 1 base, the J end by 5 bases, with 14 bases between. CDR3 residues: CASSLVGGAGYGYTF. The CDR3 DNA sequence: TGTGCCAGCAGCTTAGTTGGAGGGGCCGGGTATGGCTACACCTTC.

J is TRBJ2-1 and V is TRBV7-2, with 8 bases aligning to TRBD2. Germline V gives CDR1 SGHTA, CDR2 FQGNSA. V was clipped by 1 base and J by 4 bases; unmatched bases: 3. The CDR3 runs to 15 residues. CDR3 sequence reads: CASSLETGGYNEQFF. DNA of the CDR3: TGTGCCAGCAGCTTAGAGACGGGGGGGTACAATGAGCAGTTCTTC.

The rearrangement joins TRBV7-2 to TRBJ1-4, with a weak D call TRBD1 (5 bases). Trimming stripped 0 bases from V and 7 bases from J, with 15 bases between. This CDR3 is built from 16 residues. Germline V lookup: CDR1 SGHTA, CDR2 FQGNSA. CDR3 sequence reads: CASSLAETGRSEKLFF. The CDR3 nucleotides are TGTGCCAGCAGCTTAGCGGAAACAGGCAGGTCTGAAAAACTGTTTTTT.

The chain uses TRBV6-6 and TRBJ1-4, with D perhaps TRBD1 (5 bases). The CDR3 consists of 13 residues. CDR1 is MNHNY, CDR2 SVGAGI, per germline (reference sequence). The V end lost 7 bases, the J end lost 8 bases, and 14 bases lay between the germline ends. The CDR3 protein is CASTSPGGEKLFF. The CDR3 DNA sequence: TGTGCCAGCACAAGTCCGGGGGGGGAAAAACTGTTTTTT.